These 4 T cell receptor beta chains originate from one sample sequenced in a study of blood T cells in healthy people across ages. PCR was performed a second time for roughly 7 to 12 cycles using a sample-barcoded 5' primer and a J-beta primer mix. TCRdb re-called the 5' RACE reads through MiXCR, storing one row per CDR3 protein. The sample lists 800,000 to 950,000 distinct CDR3 sequences, approximately 49% occurring once. Material for sequencing was blood. The receptors come from a young man in good health.

The rearrangement links TRBV4-2 to TRBJ1-1; D remains unclear. Trimming cost V 0 bases and J 3 bases, with 11 bases left between them. CDR3 length: 15 amino acids. Germline V gene lookup returns CDR1 LGHNA and CDR2 YNFKEQ. The CDR3 loop is CASSQEVGGYTEAFF. The DNA of the CDR3 is TGTGCCAGCAGCCAAGAGGTGGGAGGATACACTGAAGCTTTCTTT.

V usage is TRBV7-8 and J usage is TRBJ2-3; D remains unclear. V was shortened by 6 bases and J by 4 bases, with 14 bases between the two germline ends. This CDR3 comprises 14 residues. In germline, CDR1 is SGHVS, CDR2 FQNEAQ. Here the CDR3 DNA reads TGTGCCAGCAGTTCCGACACCCTCTCAGATACGCAGTATTTT. Protein: CASSSDTLSDTQYF.

The gene calls are TRBV7-9 and TRBJ2-7, with TRBD1 as a possible D gene (6 bases). The CDR3 is 13 residues long. Looked up from germline, CDR1 is SEHNR and CDR2 is FQNEAQ (reference sequence). The DNA for the CDR3 is TGTGCTGGAATGCGGACAGCAAGCTACGAGCAGTACTTC. It specifies CAGMRTASYEQYF.

For this clonotype: A much larger clone differs by one base, so this may be a read error. The rearrangement links TRBV5-1 to TRBJ2-7; TRBD2 aligns across 8 bases. Germline CDR1 reads SGHRS; CDR2 reads YFSETQ. The CDR3 spans 15 residues. CDR3 region: CACSPSGGLSYEQYF. CDR3 in DNA: TGCGCCTGCAGCCCGAGCGGGGGTCTCTCCTACGAGCAGTACTTC.